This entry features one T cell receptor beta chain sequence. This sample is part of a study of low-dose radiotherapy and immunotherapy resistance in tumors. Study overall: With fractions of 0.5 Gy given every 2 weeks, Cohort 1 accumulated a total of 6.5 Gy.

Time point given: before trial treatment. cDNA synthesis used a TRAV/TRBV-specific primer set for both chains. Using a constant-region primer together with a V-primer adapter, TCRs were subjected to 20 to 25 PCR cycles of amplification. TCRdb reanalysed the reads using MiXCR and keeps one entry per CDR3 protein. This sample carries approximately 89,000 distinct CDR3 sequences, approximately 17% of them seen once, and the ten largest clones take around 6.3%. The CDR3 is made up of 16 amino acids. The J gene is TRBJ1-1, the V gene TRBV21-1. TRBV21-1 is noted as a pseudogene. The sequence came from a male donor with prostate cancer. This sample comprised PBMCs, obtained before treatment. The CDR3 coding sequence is TGTGCCAGCAGCAAAGCAATTCAGCGATTTAGCCCTGAAGCTTTCTTT. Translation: CASSKAIQRFSPEAFF.